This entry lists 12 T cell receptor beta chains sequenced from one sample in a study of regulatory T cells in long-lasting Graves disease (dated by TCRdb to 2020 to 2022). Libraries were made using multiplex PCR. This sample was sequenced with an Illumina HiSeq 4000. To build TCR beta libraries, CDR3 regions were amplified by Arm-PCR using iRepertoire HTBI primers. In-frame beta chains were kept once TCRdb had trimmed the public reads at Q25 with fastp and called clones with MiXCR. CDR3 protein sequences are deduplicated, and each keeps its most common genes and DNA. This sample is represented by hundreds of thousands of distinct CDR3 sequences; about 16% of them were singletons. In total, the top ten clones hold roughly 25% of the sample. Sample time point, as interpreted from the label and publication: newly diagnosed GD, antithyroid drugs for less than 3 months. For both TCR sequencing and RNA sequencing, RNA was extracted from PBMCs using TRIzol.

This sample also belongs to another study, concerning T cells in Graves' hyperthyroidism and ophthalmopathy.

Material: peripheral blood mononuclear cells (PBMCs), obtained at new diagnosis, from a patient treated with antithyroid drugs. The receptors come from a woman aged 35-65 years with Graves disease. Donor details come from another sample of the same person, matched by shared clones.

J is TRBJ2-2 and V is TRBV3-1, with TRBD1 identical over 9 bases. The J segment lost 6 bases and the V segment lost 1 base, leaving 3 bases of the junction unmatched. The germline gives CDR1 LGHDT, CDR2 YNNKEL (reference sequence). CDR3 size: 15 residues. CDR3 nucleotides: TGTGCCAGCAGCCAAGGACAGGGGGGGGCCGGGGAGCTGTTTTTT. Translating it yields CASSQGQGGAGELFF.

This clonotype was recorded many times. Written as DNA, the CDR3 is TGTGCCAGCAGCTCAGCGGACTCCCAAGAGACCCAGTACTTC. Its translation: CASSSADSQETQYF. This chain links TRBV12-3 or TRBV12-4 with TRBJ2-5; D perhaps matches TRBD2 (5 bases). The CDR3 covers 14 residues. Trimming stripped 6 bases from V and 1 base from J, with 12 bases between.

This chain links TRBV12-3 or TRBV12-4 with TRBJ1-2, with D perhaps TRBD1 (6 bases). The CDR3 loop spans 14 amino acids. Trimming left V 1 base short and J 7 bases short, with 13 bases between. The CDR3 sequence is CASSLGGRYAGYTF. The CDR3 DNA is TGTGCCAGCAGTTTAGGGGGGCGCTATGCTGGCTACACCTTC.

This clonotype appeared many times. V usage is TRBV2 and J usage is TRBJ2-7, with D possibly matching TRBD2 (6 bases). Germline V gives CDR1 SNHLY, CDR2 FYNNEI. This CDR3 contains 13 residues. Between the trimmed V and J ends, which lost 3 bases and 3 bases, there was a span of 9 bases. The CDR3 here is CASSDETSYEQYF. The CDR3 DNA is TGTGCCAGCAGTGACGAGACTAGCTACGAGCAGTACTTC.

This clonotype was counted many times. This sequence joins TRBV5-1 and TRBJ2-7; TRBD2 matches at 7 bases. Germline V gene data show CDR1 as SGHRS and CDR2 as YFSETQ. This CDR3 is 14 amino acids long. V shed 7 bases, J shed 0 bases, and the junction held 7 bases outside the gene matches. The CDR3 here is CASGKGGNSYEQYF. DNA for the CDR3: TGCGCCAGCGGAAAGGGAGGGAACTCCTACGAGCAGTACTTC.

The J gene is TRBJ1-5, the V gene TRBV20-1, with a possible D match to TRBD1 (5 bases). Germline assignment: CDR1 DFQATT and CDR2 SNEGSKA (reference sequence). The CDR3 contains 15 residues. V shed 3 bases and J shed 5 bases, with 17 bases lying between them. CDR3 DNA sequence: TGCAGTGCTAGCCCGGGGACGGCTGGTGATCAGCCCCAGCATTTT. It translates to CSASPGTAGDQPQHF.

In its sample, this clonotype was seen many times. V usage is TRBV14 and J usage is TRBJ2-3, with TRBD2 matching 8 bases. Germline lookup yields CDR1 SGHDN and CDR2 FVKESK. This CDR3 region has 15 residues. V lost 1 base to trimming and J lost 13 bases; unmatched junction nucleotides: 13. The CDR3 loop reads CASSQGGGLALYEYF. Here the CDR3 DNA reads TGTGCCAGCAGCCAAGGAGGTGGACTAGCCTTATACGAGTATTTT.

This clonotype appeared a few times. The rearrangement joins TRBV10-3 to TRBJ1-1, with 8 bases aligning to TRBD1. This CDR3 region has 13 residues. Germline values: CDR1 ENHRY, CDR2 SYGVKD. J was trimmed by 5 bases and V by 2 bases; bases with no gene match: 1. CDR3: CAISETGGTEAFF. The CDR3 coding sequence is TGTGCCATCAGTGAGACAGGGGGGACTGAAGCTTTCTTT.

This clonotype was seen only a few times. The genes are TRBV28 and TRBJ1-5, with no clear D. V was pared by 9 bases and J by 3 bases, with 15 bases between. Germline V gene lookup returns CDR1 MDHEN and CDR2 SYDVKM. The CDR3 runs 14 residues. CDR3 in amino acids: CASILSGDNQPQHF. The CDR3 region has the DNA TGTGCCAGTATTCTCAGTGGGGACAATCAGCCCCAGCATTTT.

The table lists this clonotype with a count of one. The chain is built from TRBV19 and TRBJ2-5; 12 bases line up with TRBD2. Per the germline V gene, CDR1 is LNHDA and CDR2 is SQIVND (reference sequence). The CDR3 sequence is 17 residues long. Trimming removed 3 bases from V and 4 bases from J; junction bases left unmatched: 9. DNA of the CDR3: TGTGCCAGTAGTATGGCCTCTAGCGGGGGGGCGCGAGAGACCCAGTACTTC. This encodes CASSMASSGGARETQYF.

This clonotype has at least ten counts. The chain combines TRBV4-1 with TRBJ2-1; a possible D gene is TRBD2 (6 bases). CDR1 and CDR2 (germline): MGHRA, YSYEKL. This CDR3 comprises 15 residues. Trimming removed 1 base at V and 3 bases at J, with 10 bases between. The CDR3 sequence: CASSQAGGDYNEQFF. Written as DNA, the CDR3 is TGCGCCAGCAGCCAAGCGGGCGGGGACTACAATGAGCAGTTCTTC.

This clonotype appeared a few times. CDR3 sequence (DNA): TGTGCCAGCAGCTCGTCAGACCCCCCCGAAGCTTTCTTT. This translates into CASSSSDPPEAFF. This rearrangement joins TRBV7-9 to TRBJ1-1; D remains ambiguous. This CDR3 has 13 residues. The germline V gene has CDR1 SEHNR and CDR2 FQNEAQ (reference sequence). The V end was cut by 4 bases, the J end by 8 bases, with 14 bases between.